The 29 T cell receptor beta chains in this list originate from one sample, sequenced in a study of metastatic and nonmetastatic thyroid tumors. Until they underwent thyroid surgery, no patient had received any treatment. TCRdb re-called clones via MiXCR from the PCR reads. In the table there are under 20,000 clones, roughly 17% of which are singletons. Sequencing was done on a sample of blood. Receptors originate from a male donor with papillary thyroid cancer or a benign thyroid nodule (not recorded which). Some clones in this sample may be carry-over from other donors' samples.

This clone occurred many times. This sequence joins TRBV24-1 and TRBJ2-1; 7 bases agree with TRBD2. The CDR3 sequence is 15 residues long. Germline values: CDR1 KGHDR, CDR2 SFDVKD. The ends lost 10 bases at V and 5 bases at J; junction bases unmatched: 13. The CDR3 coding sequence is TGTGCCACATCTGGGGCGGCGGGAGCCCACAATGAGCAGTTCTTC. Amino acid sequence: CATSGAAGAHNEQFF.

Many counts were recorded for this clone. The chain has TRBV7-9 and TRBJ1-6; D gene uncertain. Germline V CDR1 and CDR2: SEHNR, FQNEAQ (reference sequence). The V end was cut by 3 bases, the J end by 7 bases, with 7 bases between. This CDR3 has 13 amino acids. The CDR3 DNA follows: TGTGCCAGCAGCTTCACGGGGAATTCACCCCTCCACTTT. Protein sequence: CASSFTGNSPLHF.

Note on this clone: A junction boundary mismatches the germline segment, possibly from a read error. This chain uses TRBV27 with TRBJ2-1, with a possible D match to TRBD1 (6 bases). Per the germline V gene, CDR1 is MNHEY and CDR2 is SMNVEV (reference sequence). The CDR3 runs 16 residues. The CDR3 spells CASRLPGHGAYNEQFF. Written as DNA, the CDR3 is TGTGCTAGCAGACTACCGGGACATGGGGCCTACAATGAGCAGTTCTTC.

By frequency in the sample, this clone is medium-sized. The chain employs TRBV4-1 and TRBJ2-5; D remains unclear. The length of the CDR3 is 16 residues. Germline CDR1 MGHRA, CDR2 YSYEKL. Deletions cut 1 base from V and 0 bases from J, with 12 bases between. The CDR3 DNA reads TGCGCCAGCAGCCAAGGTGTCCAGGCGTACCAAGAGACCCAGTACTTC. Translation: CASSQGVQAYQETQYF.

This clone was counted at least ten times. V usage is TRBV5-1 and J usage is TRBJ1-4, with 7 positions matching TRBD1. Germline loops: CDR1 SGHRS, CDR2 YFSETQ. After removal of 4 bases from V and 4 bases from J, the junction contained 7 bases not matched to a gene. This CDR3 contains 15 residues. This CDR3 is CASSPLDRLNEKLFF. CDR3 bases: TGCGCCAGCAGCCCCCTGGACAGGCTTAATGAAAAACTGTTTTTT.

This clone has ten or more counts. The genes are TRBV3-1 and TRBJ1-3; 7 bases map to TRBD1. The CDR3 runs 19 residues. Trimming removed 4 bases from V and 0 bases from J; junction bases left unmatched: 15. Germline V lookup: CDR1 LGHDT, CDR2 YNNKEL (reference sequence). The CDR3 loop is CASSRSLLGQPNSGNTIYF. CDR3 nucleotides: TGTGCCAGCAGCCGATCCCTCTTGGGACAGCCCAACTCTGGAAACACCATATATTTT.

This clone was recorded at least ten times. This sequence joins TRBV29-1 and TRBJ2-7; D not resolved. Per germline, CDR1 SQVTM and CDR2 ANQGSEA. The germline V and J ends were trimmed by 4 bases and 1 base, with 5 bases remaining between them. The CDR3 extends over 11 amino acids. The CDR3 region has the DNA TGCAGCGTTGCAGAATCCTACGAGCAGTACTTC. Translated: CSVAESYEQYF.

This clone was detected many times. The chain joins TRBV5-1 to TRBJ2-2, with 8 bases aligning to TRBD2. Per germline, CDR1 SGHRS and CDR2 YFSETQ. The CDR3 spans 14 residues. V trimming: 5 bases; J trimming: 4 bases; junction bases outside the gene matches: 4. CDR3 nucleotide sequence: TGCGCCAGCAGTTTTGCGGGAGGCACCGGGGAGCTGTTTTTT. Its protein is CASSFAGGTGELFF.

There are many counts of this clone. The conserved final phenylalanine or tryptophan is absent from the CDR3, which likely points to a read error. The limits of the CDR3 on the DNA are not certain, so only TCRdb's listed CDR3 is given. The chain joins TRBV7-9 to TRBJ1-3. The CDR3 sequence runs 10 residues, both termini included. CDR1 is SEHNR, CDR2 FQNEAQ, per germline (reference sequence). CDR3 sequence: CASSSDQGLA.

This clone was counted ten times or more. In nucleotides, the CDR3 is TGTGCCAGCAGCCATTCGGGCCGGGTCGGGGAGCTGTTTTTT. Protein: CASSHSGRVGELFF. The chain carries TRBV3-1 and TRBJ2-2; D gene ambiguous. Germline CDR1 is LGHDT and CDR2 is YNNKEL (reference sequence). Trimming took off 3 bases at V and 7 bases at J, with 12 bases between the two ends. The CDR3 has 14 amino acids.

In its sample, this clone ranks as medium-sized. The rearrangement uses TRBV30 and TRBJ1-2; D gene ambiguous. The length of the CDR3 is 11 residues. V lost 1 base and J 7 bases, leaving 7 bases between the germline ends. Germline V gene data show CDR1 as GTSNPN and CDR2 as SVGIG (reference sequence). CDR3 in DNA: TGTGCCTGGAGTGGAGGGATTGGCTACACCTTC. The encoded protein is CAWSGGIGYTF. Supplemented by reference TRBV30 and TRBJ1-2, the full variable domain reads SQTIHQWPATLVQPVGSPLSLECTVEGTSNPNLYWYRQAAGRGLQLLFYSVGIGQISSEVPQNLSASRPQDRQFILSSKKLLLSDSGFYLCAWSGGIGYTFGSGTRLTVV.

This clone was seen repeatedly, ten times or more. The chain joins TRBV20-1 to TRBJ2-3, with D perhaps being TRBD1 or TRBD2 (5 bases each). V lost 1 base to trimming and J lost 5 bases, with 19 bases between them. CDR1 and CDR2 (germline): DFQATT, SNEGSKA (reference sequence). The CDR3 loop spans 16 amino acids. The CDR3: CSARAPRGRVGDTQYF. The CDR3 DNA is TGCAGTGCTAGAGCCCCACGGGGCAGGGTGGGAGATACGCAGTATTTT.

Ten or more counts support this clone. The chain is built from TRBV6-4 and TRBJ2-7; D remains unclear. V lost 8 bases, J lost 1 base, and 0 bases lay in between. Germline-derived CDR1 and CDR2 are MRHNA and SNTAGT. The CDR3 is 9 amino acids. The CDR3 DNA sequence: TGTGCCAGCTCCTACGAGCAGTACTTC. It encodes CASSYEQYF.

In this sample, this clone turned up many times. V is TRBV7-2 and J is TRBJ1-1; a weak D match, TRBD1 (6 bases). There are 15 residues in the CDR3. From germline, CDR1 is SGHTA and CDR2 FQGNSA. V was cut by 2 bases and J by 7 bases, with 17 bases left in between. The CDR3 sequence: CASSLYRGHSYEAFF. CDR3 bases: TGTGCCAGCAGCTTATATCGGGGACACTCTTATGAAGCTTTCTTT.

About this clone itself: The junction shows a germline mismatch at one end, possibly a read error. The gene calls are TRBV5-6 and TRBJ2-2; D is possibly TRBD2 (5 bases). The CDR3 covers 15 residues. CDR1 is SGHDT and CDR2 is YYEEEE in the germline V gene. The CDR3 loop is CASSFQVTNTEELFF. As DNA, the CDR3 is TGTGCCAGCAGCTTCCAAGTGACTAACACCGAGGAGCTGTTTTTT.

This clone occurred many times. The chain combines TRBV7-6 with TRBJ2-5; 12 bases align to TRBD2. The trim removed 3 bases at V and 4 bases at J, leaving 6 bases unmatched. The CDR3 loop spans 16 amino acids. CDR1 SGHVS and CDR2 FNYEAQ come from the germline V gene. The CDR3 spells CASSFRLAGVVETQYF. The CDR3 nucleotides are TGTGCCAGCAGCTTTCGACTAGCGGGAGTCGTAGAGACCCAGTACTTC.

Only a few counts were recorded for this clone. The gene calls are TRBV27 and TRBJ1-6, with D perhaps matching TRBD1 (5 bases). This CDR3 has 15 residues. Germline values: CDR1 MNHEY, CDR2 SMNVEV (reference sequence). V gave up 0 bases and J gave up 7 bases, with 10 bases separating them. DNA for the CDR3: TGTGCCAGCAGTTTATCAGGGGAAAGGAATTCACCCCTCCACTTT. Protein sequence: CASSLSGERNSPLHF.

This clone was seen ten or more times. The rearrangement joins TRBV12-3 or TRBV12-4 to TRBJ2-1, with D hard to call. V was clipped by 4 bases and J by 0 bases, with 13 bases between them. This CDR3 has 16 amino acids. The CDR3 DNA follows: TGTGCCAGCAGTTGGAAAGTCTATAGCTCCTACAATGAGCAGTTCTTC. Translation: CASSWKVYSSYNEQFF.

There are many counts of this clone. The rearrangement joins TRBV2 to TRBJ2-5; possible D gene TRBD1, 5 bases. The germline gives CDR1 SNHLY, CDR2 FYNNEI. V was cut by 4 bases and J by 5 bases, with 8 bases left in between. The CDR3 has 12 residues. The CDR3 here is CASSGGGETQYF. CDR3 bases: TGTGCCAGCAGTGGGGGCGGCGAGACCCAGTACTTC.

The table lists this clone with many counts. V usage is TRBV7-3 and J usage is TRBJ2-3; D remains ambiguous. Trimming stripped 7 bases from V and 6 bases from J, with 17 bases between. Germline CDR1 reads SGHTA; CDR2 reads FQGTGA. This CDR3 has 14 amino acids. In DNA, the CDR3 is TGTGCCAGCACCACCCGGCCTCAAAGGGATACGCAGTATTTT. Translated: CASTTRPQRDTQYF.

About this clone: An end of the junction differs from the germline gene, which may be a read error. V is TRBV19 and J is TRBJ2-2; no firm D call. Germline V gene data show CDR1 as LNHDA and CDR2 as SQIVND (reference sequence). The CDR3 is 15 residues long. The CDR3 protein is CASRLGSMNTGELFF. The CDR3 coding sequence is TGTGCCAGTCGCCTAGGAAGTATGAACACAGGGGAGCTGTTTTTT.

This clone was seen ten or more times. The chain recombines TRBV12-3 or TRBV12-4 with TRBJ2-3; no firm D call. The V gene lost 6 bases and the J gene lost 2 bases, with 12 bases spanning the gap. The CDR3 extends over 14 amino acids. The CDR3 loop is CASRLSGLTDTQYF. The CDR3 bases are TGTGCCAGCAGACTTTCCGGTCTCACAGATACGCAGTATTTT.

This clone was counted ten times or more. The rearrangement links TRBV20-1 to TRBJ2-2, with D uncertain. Germline values: CDR1 DFQATT, CDR2 SNEGSKA (reference sequence). V lost 0 bases and J 1 base, leaving 12 bases between the germline ends. The CDR3 loop spans 16 amino acids. The CDR3 protein is CSARDWRPENTGELFF. The DNA of the CDR3 is TGCAGTGCTAGAGATTGGCGACCAGAGAACACCGGGGAGCTGTTTTTT.

This clone was found many times. This chain links TRBV2 with TRBJ1-1; 9 bases fit TRBD1. V lost 3 bases and J lost 8; bases outside the gene matches: 4. The germline V gene has CDR1 SNHLY and CDR2 FYNNEI. The CDR3 extends over 13 amino acids. The CDR3 region is CASSDGQGYEAFF. The CDR3 nucleotides are TGTGCCAGCAGTGACGGACAGGGGTACGAAGCTTTCTTT.

This clone has at least ten counts. The gene calls are TRBV24-1 and TRBJ2-1, with TRBD2 identical over 7 bases. Germline CDR1 is KGHDR and CDR2 is SFDVKD. This CDR3 contains 15 residues. Trimming cost V 3 bases and J 5 bases; bases outside gene matches: 6. CDR3 sequence (DNA): TGTGCCACCAGTGATCAACGGGGGACTAACAATGAGCAGTTCTTC. This gives the protein CATSDQRGTNNEQFF.

This clone was detected many times. The gene calls are TRBV7-2 and TRBJ2-1; 9 nucleotides agree with TRBD2. This CDR3 comprises 16 residues. V gave up 5 bases and J gave up 5 bases; unmatched junction bases: 10. From germline, CDR1 is SGHTA and CDR2 FQGNSA. In DNA, the CDR3 is TGTGCCAGCAGCACCCGGACTAGCGAGGTTCACAATGAGCAGTTCTTC. It specifies CASSTRTSEVHNEQFF. Complete variable domain (other parts from reference TRBV7-2 and TRBJ2-1): GAGVSQSPSNKVTEKGKDVELRCDPISGHTALYWYRQSLGQGLEFLIYFQGNSAPDKSGLPSDRFSAERTGGSVSTLTIQRTQQEDSAVYLCASSTRTSEVHNEQFFGPGTRLTVL.

This clone is medium-sized (0.01 to 0.1%) in the sample. The chain combines TRBV4-3 with TRBJ2-4, with 11 bases that match TRBD2. The CDR3 sequence is 16 residues long. Germline trimming cut 3 bases from V and 3 bases from J; bases unmatched to any gene: 4. Germline lookup yields CDR1 LGHNA and CDR2 YSLEER. CDR3 nucleotide sequence: TGCGCCAGCAGCCACCGACTAGCGGGACTCAAAAACATTCAGTACTTC. Protein: CASSHRLAGLKNIQYF.

The J gene is TRBJ1-3, the V gene TRBV30, with D tentatively TRBD1 (5 bases). V was cut by 4 bases and J by 0 bases, with 13 bases left in between. The CDR3 has 15 amino acids. CDR1 and CDR2 (germline): GTSNPN, SVGIG (reference sequence). CDR3 sequence: CAWIPPTGSGNTIYF. CDR3 nucleotides: TGTGCCTGGATTCCACCTACAGGCTCTGGAAACACCATATATTTT. Full variable domain (missing parts from reference TRBV30 and TRBJ1-3): SQTIHQWPATLVQPVGSPLSLECTVEGTSNPNLYWYRQAAGRGLQLLFYSVGIGQISSEVPQNLSASRPQDRQFILSSKKLLLSDSGFYLCAWIPPTGSGNTIYFGEGSWLTVV.

This clone was picked up many times. J is TRBJ1-4 and V is TRBV27; possible D gene TRBD1, 6 bases. The ends were cut back, 0 bases at V and 4 bases at J, with 12 bases in the middle. Germline values: CDR1 MNHEY, CDR2 SMNVEV (reference sequence). This CDR3 is built from 16 residues. The CDR3 loop reads CASSLSWQGNNEKLFF. In DNA, the CDR3 is TGTGCCAGCAGTTTATCGTGGCAGGGGAATAATGAAAAACTGTTTTTT.